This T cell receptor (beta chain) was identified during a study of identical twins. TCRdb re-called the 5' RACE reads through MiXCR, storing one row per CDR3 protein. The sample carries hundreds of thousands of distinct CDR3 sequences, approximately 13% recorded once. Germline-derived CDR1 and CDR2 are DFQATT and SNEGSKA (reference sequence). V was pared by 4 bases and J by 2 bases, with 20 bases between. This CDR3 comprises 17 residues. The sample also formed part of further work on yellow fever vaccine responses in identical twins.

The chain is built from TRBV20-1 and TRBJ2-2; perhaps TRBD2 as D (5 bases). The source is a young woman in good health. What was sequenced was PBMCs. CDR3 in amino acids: CSATSLEVSVNTGELFF. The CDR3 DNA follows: TGCAGTGCTACCTCCTTAGAGGTTAGCGTCAACACCGGGGAGCTGTTTTTT.